The 27 T cell receptor beta chains below all came from one sample that was sequenced in a study of shared clonotypes between healthy human individuals. Data came from immunoSEQ multiplex PCR; TCRdb stores just in-frame clones and leaves some out. The sample shows around 2,000,000 clones, more than 85% of them seen only once. Only CD45RO-negative cells positively selected for CCR7 counted as naive CD8 cells, so terminally differentiated effector memory CD45RA+ cells were excluded. Material for sequencing was naive CD8+ T cells from PBMCs. These receptor sequences come from a man aged 18 to 35 in good health. Some clones in this sample may be carry-over from other donors' samples.

Only one count was recorded for this clone. The rearrangement joins TRBV15 to TRBJ1-5; no clear D gene. The V end was cut by 6 bases, the J end by 4 bases, with 13 bases between. CDR1 and CDR2 from the germline V gene are LNHNV and YYDKDF (reference sequence). The CDR3 contains 14 residues. The CDR3 DNA is TGTGCCACCAGAGATAGAACGGGGAATCAGCCCCAGCATTTT. Translating gives CATRDRTGNQPQHF.

This chain uses TRBV6-5 with TRBJ1-1; D not certain. The V end lost 10 bases, the J end lost 6 bases, and 12 bases lay between the germline ends. Per germline, CDR1 MNHEY and CDR2 SVGAGI. The CDR3 is made up of 11 amino acids. Written as DNA, the CDR3 is TGTGCCACCACCTTCGGGGCTGAAGCTTTCTTT. This gives the protein CATTFGAEAFF.

V and J are TRBV5-8 and TRBJ2-7, with 9 positions matching TRBD1. Looked up from germline, CDR1 is SGHTS and CDR2 is YDEGEE. Trimming cost V 2 bases and J 0 bases; bases outside gene matches: 12. The CDR3 runs 18 residues. DNA for the CDR3: TGTGCCAGCAGCTTATACAGGGGGCGGATTCGGGTCTCCTACGAGCAGTACTTC. This codes for CASSLYRGRIRVSYEQYF.

For this clone: The same CDR3 arises from other DNA sequences in this sample as well. This chain connects TRBV27 to TRBJ2-2; 14 nucleotides align to TRBD2. Trimming at V came to 6 bases and at J to 5 bases, leaving 5 bases not matched to a gene. This CDR3 is 16 amino acids long. Looked up from germline, CDR1 is MNHEY and CDR2 is SMNVEV (reference sequence). CDR3 in amino acids: CASSPGTSGSTGELFF. The CDR3 region has the DNA TGTGCCAGCAGCCCCGGGACTAGCGGGAGTACCGGGGAGCTGTTTTTT.

V gene TRBV12-5 combines with J gene TRBJ2-1, with 11 bases fitting TRBD2. V was clipped by 4 bases and J by 4 bases; unmatched bases: 6. The CDR3 contains 16 residues. Per germline, CDR1 LGHNT and CDR2 FRNRAP. This CDR3 is CASGSGTSGLYNEQFF. The CDR3 DNA reads as TGTGCTAGTGGTTCAGGGACTAGCGGTTTATACAATGAGCAGTTCTTC.

The chain has TRBV28 and TRBJ1-3; no reliable D call. Germline CDR1 is MDHEN and CDR2 is SYDVKM. The CDR3 runs to 14 residues. V dropped 3 bases and J dropped 0 bases, with 6 bases sitting between them. The CDR3 sequence: CASSFFGSGNTIYF. The CDR3 DNA reads as TGTGCCAGCAGTTTCTTTGGCTCTGGAAACACCATATATTTT.

The V gene is TRBV4-1, the J gene TRBJ1-1, with D unclear. With 4 bases removed from V and 3 bases from J, the gap between germline ends came to 15 bases. Germline V CDR1 and CDR2: MGHRA, YSYEKL. The CDR3 has 15 amino acids. The CDR3 protein is CASSRTPLGDTEAFF. CDR3 coding DNA: TGCGCCAGCAGCCGGACCCCCCTTGGGGACACTGAAGCTTTCTTT.

The V gene is TRBV25-1, the J gene TRBJ2-7; no clear D gene. Between the trimmed V and J ends, which lost 3 bases and 2 bases, there was a span of 11 bases. The CDR3 consists of 14 residues. Germline V gene sequence: CDR1 MGHDK, CDR2 SYGVNS. This CDR3 reads CASSEPGGTYEQYF. The CDR3, as DNA: TGTGCCAGCAGTGAGCCGGGCGGAACCTACGAGCAGTACTTC.

Comments on this clone: The same CDR3 is also encoded by other DNA sequences in this sample. The chain's CDR3 is CASSLAGGRYEQYF. The CDR3 coding sequence is TGTGCCAGCAGCTTAGCAGGGGGCCGGTACGAGCAGTACTTC. The chain carries TRBV5-6 and TRBJ2-7; 8 bases are a match to TRBD1. This CDR3 spans 14 amino acids. Per germline, CDR1 SGHDT and CDR2 YYEEEE. V lost 2 bases to trimming and J lost 4 bases; unmatched junction nucleotides: 5.

J is TRBJ2-2 and V is TRBV5-1; TRBD2 aligns across 7 bases. V lost 5 bases to trimming and J lost 5 bases; unmatched junction nucleotides: 9. This CDR3 is 15 amino acids long. Germline V gene sequence: CDR1 SGHRS, CDR2 YFSETQ. The CDR3 sequence: CASRRLAEGTGELFF. In DNA, the CDR3 is TGCGCCAGCAGACGTCTAGCGGAAGGTACCGGGGAGCTGTTTTTT.

The chain combines TRBV19 with TRBJ2-6; D possibly corresponds to TRBD1 (6 bases). Per the germline V gene, CDR1 is LNHDA and CDR2 is SQIVND (reference sequence). The CDR3 extends over 19 amino acids. Trimming removed 4 bases from V and 2 bases from J, with 21 bases in between. The CDR3 protein is CASSRATGFFFPGANVLTF. CDR3 DNA sequence: TGTGCCAGTAGTAGAGCTACAGGGTTCTTCTTCCCTGGGGCCAACGTCCTGACTTTC. The whole variable domain, remainder taken from reference TRBV19 and TRBJ2-6, is DGGITQSPKYLFRKEGQNVTLSCEQNLNHDAMYWYRQDPGQGLRLIYYSQIVNDFQKGDIAEGYSVSREKKESFPLTVTSAQKNPTAFYLCASSRATGFFFPGANVLTFGAGSRLTVL.

The chain uses TRBV23-1 and TRBJ2-7; TRBD1 aligns across 11 bases. TRBV23-1 is placed among ORFs of uncertain function. CDR3 length: 19 amino acids. The ends lost 3 bases at V and 3 bases at J; junction bases unmatched: 16. The DNA for the CDR3 is TGCGCCAGCAGTCATTGGACCCCCCCAAGGACAGGGGGCTTCTACGAGCAGTACTTC. It yields the protein CASSHWTPPRTGGFYEQYF.

The chain links TRBV6-5 to TRBJ2-1, with D hard to call. This CDR3 is built from 15 residues. Germline lookup yields CDR1 MNHEY and CDR2 SVGAGI. Trimming stripped 6 bases from V and 7 bases from J, with 19 bases between. The CDR3: CASSPTASPLNEQFF. The CDR3 nucleotides read TGTGCCAGCAGCCCCACAGCGAGCCCACTTAATGAGCAGTTCTTC.

The chain couples TRBV27 to TRBJ1-1; possible D gene TRBD1, 5 bases. Per the germline V gene, CDR1 is MNHEY and CDR2 is SMNVEV (reference sequence). V lost 4 bases and J 2 bases, leaving 8 bases between the germline ends. There are 13 residues in the CDR3. CDR3 DNA sequence: TGTGCCAGCAGTTACAGGCTTAACACTGAAGCTTTCTTT. It is translated as CASSYRLNTEAFF.

Here the CDR3 DNA reads TGTGCCAGCAGCTTATGGGGAACGGTGAACACTGAAGCTTTCTTT. It encodes CASSLWGTVNTEAFF. J is TRBJ1-1 and V is TRBV7-8; unclear D gene. In germline, CDR1 is SGHVS, CDR2 FQNEAQ. V gave up 2 bases and J gave up 0 bases, with 10 bases separating them. The CDR3 is 15 residues long.

The gene calls are TRBV10-2 and TRBJ1-1; D is possibly TRBD1 (5 bases). CDR3 length: 14 amino acids. The V and J ends lost 2 bases and 4 bases respectively, with 11 bases between them. CDR1 and CDR2 (germline): WSHSY, SAAADI. CDR3 in DNA: TGCGCCAGCAGTGAGACTGGGGGACTCACTGAAGCTTTCTTT. Translating gives CASSETGGLTEAFF.

The chain recombines TRBV6-1 with TRBJ2-1; weak D call: TRBD2 (6 bases). Between the trimmed V and J ends, which lost 2 bases and 1 base, there was a span of 6 bases. The germline gives CDR1 MNHNS, CDR2 SASEGT. This CDR3 comprises 14 residues. CDR3 in DNA: TGTGCCAGCAGTGAACGGGAGTCCTACAATGAGCAGTTCTTC. Translating it yields CASSERESYNEQFF.

This clone appeared a single time. This likely comes from a read error, as the CDR3 has no conserved phenylalanine or tryptophan at its end. The rearrangement joins TRBV4-3 to TRBJ1-2, with D hard to call. V was pared by 5 bases and J by 8 bases, with 12 bases between. This CDR3 comprises 12 residues. CDR1 is LGHNA and CDR2 is YSLEER in the germline V gene. CDR3 nucleotide sequence: TGCGCCAGCAGCTCCGAGGGTGGGGGCTACACCCTC. It is translated as CASSSEGGGYTL.

The DNA of the CDR3 is TGTGCCAGCAGCCGGATCCCCTCCCGGACGAAGTACGAGCAGTACTTC. This gives the protein CASSRIPSRTKYEQYF. The chain carries TRBV27 and TRBJ2-7; D gene ambiguous. This CDR3 contains 16 residues. CDR1 MNHEY and CDR2 SMNVEV come from the germline V gene (reference sequence). Trimming shortened V by 6 bases and J by 4 bases, and 22 bases separated the two germline ends.

J is TRBJ1-1 and V is TRBV7-3; D is unresolved. V shed 1 base and J shed 1 base, with 10 bases lying between them. Per the germline V gene, CDR1 is SGHTA and CDR2 is FQGTGA. The CDR3 runs 15 residues. The CDR3 loop reads CASSLSLASNTEAFF. The CDR3, as DNA: TGTGCCAGCAGCTTAAGCCTGGCATCGAACACTGAAGCTTTCTTT. Full variable domain (remainder filled in from reference TRBV7-3 and TRBJ1-1): GAGVSQTPSNKVTEKGKYVELRCDPISGHTALYWYRQSLGQGPEFLIYFQGTGAADDSGLPNDRFFAVRPEGSVSTLKIQRTERGDSAVYLCASSLSLASNTEAFFGQGTRLTVV.

A note on this clone: The identical CDR3 is also encoded by other nucleotide sequences in the sample. The rearrangement uses TRBV27 and TRBJ2-7, with 7 positions matching TRBD1. Germline-derived CDR1 and CDR2 are MNHEY and SMNVEV (reference sequence). This CDR3 region has 13 residues. V lost 4 bases and J lost 4; bases outside the gene matches: 4. The CDR3 reads CASSSGQSYEQYF. As DNA, the CDR3 is TGTGCCAGCAGTTCGGGACAGTCTTACGAGCAGTACTTC.

The rearrangement links TRBV6-1 to TRBJ1-3, with 10 bases aligning to TRBD1. Trimming took 1 base from V and 6 from J; bases not matched to a gene: 6. The CDR3 sequence is 16 residues long. Germline V CDR1 and CDR2: MNHNS, SASEGT. CDR3 in amino acids: CASSEGQGAVENTIYF. The CDR3 nucleotides are TGTGCCAGCAGTGAAGGACAGGGGGCTGTTGAAAACACCATATATTTT.

The rearrangement links TRBV19 to TRBJ2-4, with D perhaps TRBD1 or TRBD2 (5 bases each). CDR3 length equals 16 residues. Germline V CDR1 and CDR2: LNHDA, SQIVND (reference sequence). V shed 1 base and J shed 0 bases, with 10 bases lying between them. The CDR3 DNA reads TGTGCCAGTAGTATAGGAGCCGGGACAGCCAAAAACATTCAGTACTTC. Protein: CASSIGAGTAKNIQYF.

This clone was seen only once. This CDR3 is also generated by other DNA sequences in the sample. The chain has TRBV29-1 and TRBJ2-5, with D uncertain. This CDR3 has 10 amino acids. The V end was cut by 6 bases, the J end by 3 bases, with 5 bases between. CDR1 and CDR2 (germline): SQVTM, ANQGSEA. CDR3 amino acids: CSVVEETQYF. CDR3 sequence (DNA): TGCAGCGTGGTTGAAGAGACCCAGTACTTC.

The chain joins TRBV9 to TRBJ2-7; TRBD2 aligns across 8 bases. With 0 bases clipped from V and 3 bases from J, the junction kept 5 bases outside the gene matches. Germline V CDR1 and CDR2: SGDLS, YYNGEE. The CDR3 runs to 15 residues. The CDR3 sequence is CASSVAAGVVYEQYF. In DNA form, the CDR3 reads TGTGCCAGCAGCGTAGCAGCGGGAGTGGTCTACGAGCAGTACTTC.

This chain uses TRBV29-1 with TRBJ1-2, with D perhaps matching TRBD1 (5 bases). The CDR3 extends over 11 amino acids. Germline-derived CDR1 and CDR2 are SQVTM and ANQGSEA. The V and J ends lost 7 bases and 5 bases respectively, with 11 bases between them. CDR3 loop: CSARGAYGYTF. In nucleotides, the CDR3 is TGCAGCGCACGAGGGGCGTATGGCTACACCTTC.

This chain uses TRBV4-3 with TRBJ2-7; TRBD1 aligns across 7 bases. J lost 4 bases, V lost 0 bases, and 3 bases had no gene match. Germline V lookup: CDR1 LGHNA, CDR2 YSLEER. This CDR3 contains 14 residues. The CDR3 DNA sequence: TGCGCCAGCAGCCAAGATTACAGGGGATACGAGCAGTACTTC. Encoded protein: CASSQDYRGYEQYF.